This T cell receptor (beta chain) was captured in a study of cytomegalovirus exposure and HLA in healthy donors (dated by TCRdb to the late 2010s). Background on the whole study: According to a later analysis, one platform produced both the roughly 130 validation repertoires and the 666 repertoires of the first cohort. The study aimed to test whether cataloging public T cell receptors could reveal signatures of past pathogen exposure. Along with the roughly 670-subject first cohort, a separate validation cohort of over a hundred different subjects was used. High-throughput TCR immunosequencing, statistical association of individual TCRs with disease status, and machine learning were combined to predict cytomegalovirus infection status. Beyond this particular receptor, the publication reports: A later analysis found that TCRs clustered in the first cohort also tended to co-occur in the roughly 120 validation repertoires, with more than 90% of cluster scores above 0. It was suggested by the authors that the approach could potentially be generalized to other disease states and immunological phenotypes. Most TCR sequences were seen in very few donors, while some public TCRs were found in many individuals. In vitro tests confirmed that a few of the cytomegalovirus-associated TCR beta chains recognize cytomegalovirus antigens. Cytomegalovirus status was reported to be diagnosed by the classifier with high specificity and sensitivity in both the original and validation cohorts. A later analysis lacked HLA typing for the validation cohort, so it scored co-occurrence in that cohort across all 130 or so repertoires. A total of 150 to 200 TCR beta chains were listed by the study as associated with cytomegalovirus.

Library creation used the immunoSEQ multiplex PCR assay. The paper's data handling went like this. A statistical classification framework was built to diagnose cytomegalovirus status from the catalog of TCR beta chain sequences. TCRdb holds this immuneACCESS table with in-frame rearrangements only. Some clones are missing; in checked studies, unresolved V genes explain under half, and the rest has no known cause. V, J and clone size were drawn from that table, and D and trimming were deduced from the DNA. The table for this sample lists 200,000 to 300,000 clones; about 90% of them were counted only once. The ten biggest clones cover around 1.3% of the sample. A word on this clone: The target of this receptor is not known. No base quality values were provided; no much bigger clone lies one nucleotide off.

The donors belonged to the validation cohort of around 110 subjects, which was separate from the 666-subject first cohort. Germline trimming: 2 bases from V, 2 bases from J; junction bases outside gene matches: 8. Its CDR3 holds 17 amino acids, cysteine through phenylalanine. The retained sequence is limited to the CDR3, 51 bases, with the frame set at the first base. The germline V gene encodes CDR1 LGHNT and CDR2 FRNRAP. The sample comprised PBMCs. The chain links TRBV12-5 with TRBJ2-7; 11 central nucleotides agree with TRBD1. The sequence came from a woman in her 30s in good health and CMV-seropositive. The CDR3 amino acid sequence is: CASGLLVDRGRPYEQYF. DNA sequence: TGTGCTAGTGGTTTGTTGGTGGACAGGGGGCGCCCCTACGAGCAGTACTTC. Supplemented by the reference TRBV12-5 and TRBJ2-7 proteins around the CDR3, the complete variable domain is DARVTQTPRHKVTEMGQEVTMRCQPILGHNTVFWYRQTMMQGLELLAYFRNRAPLDDSGMPKDRFSAEMPDATLATLKIQPSEPRDSAVYFCASGLLVDRGRPYEQYFGPGTRLTVT.